What follows are 8 T cell receptor beta chains derived from one specimen sequenced in a study of long-term antiretroviral therapy in people with HIV. immunoSEQ v3.0 was run at survey level. Libraries were prepared by immunoSEQ multiplex PCR; TCRdb keeps only in-frame clonotypes and omits some of them. Of roughly 28,000 clones listed, roughly 96% are singletons. The sample in question was unsorted PBMCs, obtained 5.3 years after starting antiretroviral therapy. These receptors came from a man in his thirties or forties with HIV.

This chain connects TRBV6-5 to TRBJ1-2; 12 nucleotides align to TRBD1. V shed 5 bases and J 7 bases; nucleotides not matched to a gene: 8. CDR1 is MNHEY and CDR2 is SVGAGI in the germline V gene. CDR3 size: 15 residues. The DNA for the CDR3 is TGTGCCAGCAGTACCGGGGACAGGGGGCTTGGTGGCTACACCTTC. It yields the protein CASSTGDRGLGGYTF.

The chain combines TRBV9 with TRBJ1-4, with 8 nucleotides matching TRBD1. CDR3 length equals 18 residues. Germline CDR1 reads SGDLS; CDR2 reads YYNGEE. The V and J ends lost 4 bases and 4 bases, in that order; junction bases with no gene match: 15. CDR3 sequence: CASSSEQGVTWGNEKLFF. In nucleotides, the CDR3 is TGTGCCAGCAGCTCAGAACAGGGGGTCACCTGGGGTAATGAAAAACTGTTTTTT.

J is TRBJ2-5 and V is TRBV4-2; possibly TRBD1 for D (6 bases). The CDR3 has 14 residues. The germline V and J ends were trimmed by 4 bases and 5 bases, with 14 bases remaining between them. The germline gives CDR1 LGHNA, CDR2 YNFKEQ. CDR3 DNA sequence: TGTGCCAGCAGCCCGGCAGGGGTCGGTGAGACCCAGTACTTC. Translating it yields CASSPAGVGETQYF.

The gene calls are TRBV7-2 and TRBJ2-7, with 12 bases that match TRBD2. Germline V gene lookup returns CDR1 SGHTA and CDR2 FQGNSA. The CDR3 covers 15 residues. With V trimmed by 3 bases and J by 3 bases, 3 bases remained unmatched. DNA for the CDR3: TGTGCCAGCAGCTTTGGACTAGCGGGGCTCTACGAGCAGTACTTC. Protein sequence: CASSFGLAGLYEQYF.

The chain is built from TRBV2 and TRBJ1-2; 9 positions agree with TRBD1. The germline V gene has CDR1 SNHLY and CDR2 FYNNEI. J gave up 5 bases and V 0 bases, and 10 bases lay outside the gene matches. The CDR3 covers 17 residues. Written as DNA, the CDR3 is TGTGCCAGCAGTGAAGCTAAGGGACAGGGATTTCCTTATGGCTACACCTTC. This codes for CASSEAKGQGFPYGYTF.

This sequence joins TRBV11-2 and TRBJ2-7, with D unclear. Trimming took 4 bases from V and 3 from J, leaving 10 bases between them. CDR3 size: 13 residues. CDR1 is SGHAT, CDR2 FQNNGV, per germline. CDR3 DNA: TGTGCCAGCAGCTCCTCTGCAAGCTACGAGCAGTACTTC. Its protein product is CASSSSASYEQYF.

The chain joins TRBV19 to TRBJ2-7; TRBD1 matches at 9 bases. In germline, CDR1 is LNHDA, CDR2 SQIVND (reference sequence). V lost 3 bases to trimming and J lost 2 bases; unmatched junction nucleotides: 5. The CDR3 spans 15 residues. The CDR3 spells CASSIGTGGPYEQYF. The CDR3 DNA is TGTGCCAGTAGTATTGGCACAGGGGGCCCCTACGAGCAGTACTTC.

The J gene is TRBJ2-3, the V gene TRBV9, with 8 bases lining up with TRBD2. This CDR3 contains 16 residues. The germline V gene encodes CDR1 SGDLS and CDR2 YYNGEE. Losses at the gene ends were 0 bases for V and 4 bases for J; bases not matched to a gene: 7. In nucleotides, the CDR3 is TGTGCCAGCAGCGTAGAGATTAGCGGGAATGCAGATACGCAGTATTTT. This sequence encodes CASSVEISGNADTQYF.